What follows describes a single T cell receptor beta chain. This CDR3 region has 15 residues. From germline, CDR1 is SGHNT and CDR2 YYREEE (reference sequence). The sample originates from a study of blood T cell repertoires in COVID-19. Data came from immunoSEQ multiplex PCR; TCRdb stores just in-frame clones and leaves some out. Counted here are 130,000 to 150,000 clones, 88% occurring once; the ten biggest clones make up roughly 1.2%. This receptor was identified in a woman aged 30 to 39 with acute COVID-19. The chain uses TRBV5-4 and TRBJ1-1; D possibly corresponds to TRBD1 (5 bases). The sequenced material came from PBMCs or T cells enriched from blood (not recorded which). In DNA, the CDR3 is TGTGCTACCACCGCCGGCAGGGCTCGAAACACTGAAGCTTTCTTT. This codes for CATTAGRARNTEAFF.